These 6 T cell receptor beta chains originate from one sample sequenced in a study of shared clonotypes between healthy human individuals. The protocol was immunoSEQ multiplex PCR, while the TCRdb copy is restricted to in-frame clones and leaves out a portion. The table shows about 120,000 clones, with about 63% occurring only once. The sample was memory CD8+ T cells sorted from blood. Subset described: CD45RO+ cells pooled with CCR7-negative TemRA cells. The receptors originated from a woman aged 25-40 years in good health.

The V and J genes are TRBV27 and TRBJ2-1, with D hard to call. The CDR3 has 13 residues. V lost 5 bases and J 12 bases, leaving 17 bases between the germline ends. Germline V gene sequence: CDR1 MNHEY, CDR2 SMNVEV (reference sequence). CDR3 nucleotides: TGTGCCAGCAGTCAACTCAGAACTATGACGCAGTTCTTC. Translation gives CASSQLRTMTQFF.

The V call is TRBV27, the J call TRBJ1-4, with D perhaps TRBD1 (5 bases). CDR1 is MNHEY and CDR2 is SMNVEV in the germline V gene (reference sequence). Trimming left V 2 bases short and J 2 bases short, with 6 bases between. The length of the CDR3 is 14 residues. In nucleotides, the CDR3 is TGTGCCAGCAGTTTACAGGGTACTAATGAAAAACTGTTTTTT. Amino acid sequence: CASSLQGTNEKLFF.

The chain joins TRBV28 to TRBJ1-1; D ambiguous. V dropped 5 bases and J dropped 1 base, with 17 bases sitting between them. CDR3 length: 16 amino acids. CDR1 and CDR2 from the germline V gene are MDHEN and SYDVKM. The CDR3 loop is CASSPPDVVPNTEAFF. CDR3 DNA: TGTGCCAGCAGTCCGCCGGATGTGGTACCGAACACTGAAGCTTTCTTT. The entire variable domain, with the rest obtained from reference TRBV28 and TRBJ1-1, is as follows: DVKVTQSSRYLVKRTGEKVFLECVQDMDHENMFWYRQDPGLGLRLIYFSYDVKMKEKGDIPEGYSVSREKKERFSLILESASTNQTSMYLCASSPPDVVPNTEAFFGQGTRLTVV.

V gene TRBV6-5 combines with J gene TRBJ1-5; no clear D gene. The CDR3 is made up of 14 amino acids. The germline V gene has CDR1 MNHEY and CDR2 SVGAGI. Trimming left V 0 bases short and J 10 bases short, with 13 bases between. The CDR3 coding sequence is TGTGCCAGCAGTTACTCCCGGAAGCTCGGCCCCCAGCATTTT. Protein sequence: CASSYSRKLGPQHF.

The table lists this clone with many counts. This rearrangement joins TRBV29-1 to TRBJ2-7, with D hard to call. V shed 1 base and J shed 3 bases, with 7 bases lying between them. The CDR3 is made up of 12 amino acids. In germline, CDR1 is SQVTM, CDR2 ANQGSEA. The chain's CDR3 is CSVEGVHYEQYF. The DNA of the CDR3 is TGCAGCGTTGAAGGGGTGCACTACGAGCAGTACTTC.

This sequence joins TRBV28 and TRBJ2-4, with TRBD1 matching over 7 bases. Germline V gene lookup returns CDR1 MDHEN and CDR2 SYDVKM. V was clipped by 2 bases and J by 2 bases; unmatched bases: 6. The CDR3 is made up of 16 amino acids. The chain's CDR3 is CASSLRGRSTKNIQYF. CDR3 coding DNA: TGTGCCAGCAGTTTAAGGGGGCGATCAACCAAAAACATTCAGTACTTC. Using reference TRBV28 and TRBJ2-4 for the parts outside the CDR3, the full variable domain is DVKVTQSSRYLVKRTGEKVFLECVQDMDHENMFWYRQDPGLGLRLIYFSYDVKMKEKGDIPEGYSVSREKKERFSLILESASTNQTSMYLCASSLRGRSTKNIQYFGAGTRLSVL.